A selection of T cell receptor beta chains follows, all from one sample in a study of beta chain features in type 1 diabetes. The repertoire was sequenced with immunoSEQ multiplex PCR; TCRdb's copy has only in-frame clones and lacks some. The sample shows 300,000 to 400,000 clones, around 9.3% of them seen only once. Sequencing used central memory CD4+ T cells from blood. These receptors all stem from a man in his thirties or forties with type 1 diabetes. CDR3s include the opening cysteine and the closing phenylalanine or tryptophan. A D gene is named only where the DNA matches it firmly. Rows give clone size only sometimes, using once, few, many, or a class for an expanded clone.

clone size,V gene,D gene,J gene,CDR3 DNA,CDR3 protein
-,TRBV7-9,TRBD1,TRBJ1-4,TGTGCCAGCAGGGGTAGGGACAGACTAAATGAAAAACTGTTTTTT,CASRGRDRLNEKLFF
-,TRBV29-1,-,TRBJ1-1,TGCAGCTTAGAGGGTTTTTCGGGCAGGGGCACTGAAGCTTTCTTT,CSLEGFSGRGTEAFF
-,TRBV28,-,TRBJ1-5,TGTGCCAGCAGTTTCCAGCCCCAGCATTTT,CASSFQPQHF
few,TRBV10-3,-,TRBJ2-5,TGTGCCATCAGGGTCGATGAGGGGATGGAGACCCAGTACTTC,CAIRVDEGMETQYF
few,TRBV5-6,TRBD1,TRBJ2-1,TGTGCCAGCAGCGCCGGGACAGGGGGCAGAAATGAGCAGTTCTTC,CASSAGTGGRNEQFF
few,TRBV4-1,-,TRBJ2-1,TGCGCCAGCAGCCAAGAGATCTACAATGAGCAGTTCTTC,CASSQEIYNEQFF
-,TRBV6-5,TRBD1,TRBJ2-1,TGTGCCAGCAGTTCTCGGACAGGGGGTTTCAATGAGCAGTTCTTC,CASSSRTGGFNEQFF
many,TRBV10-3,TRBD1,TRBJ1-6,TGTGCCATCACTGGGACAGGCAATTCACCCCTCCACTTT,CAITGTGNSPLHF
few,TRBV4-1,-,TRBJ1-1,TGCGCCAGCAGCCAAGAGGATGTCGGGAATGCTTTCTTT,CASSQEDVGNAFF
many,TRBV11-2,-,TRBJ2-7,TGTGCCAGCAGCTTAGGACAGGCCAGTGATGGCTACGAGCAGTACTTC,CASSLGQASDGYEQYF
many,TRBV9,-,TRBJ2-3,TGTGCCAGCAGCGTAGGGACGACGAAGGATACGCAGTATTTT,CASSVGTTKDTQYF
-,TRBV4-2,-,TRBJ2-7,TGTGCCAGCAGCCAAGATCAAGGCGGGGACTACGAGCAGTACTTC,CASSQDQGGDYEQYF
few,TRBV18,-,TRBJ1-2,TGTGCCAGCTCACCAGATGTAAGCTATGGCTACACCTTC,CASSPDVSYGYTF
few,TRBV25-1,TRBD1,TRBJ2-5,TGTGCCAGCAGTGAACCGACAGGGGTAGAGACCCAGTACTTC,CASSEPTGVETQYF
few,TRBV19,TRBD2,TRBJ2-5,TGTGCCAGTAGCCAGGGACTAGCGGGGCCACAAGAGACCCAGTACTTC,CASSQGLAGPQETQYF
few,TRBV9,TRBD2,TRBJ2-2,TGTGCCAGCAGCGTACTAGACGGTGGGGGACTAGAGACCGGGGAGCTGTTTTTT,CASSVLDGGGLETGELFF
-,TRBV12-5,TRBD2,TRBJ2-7,TGTGCTAGTGGTTTGGTCCAGCGGGGGGACGGCTACGAGCAGTACTTC,CASGLVQRGDGYEQYF
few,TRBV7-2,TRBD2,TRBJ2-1,TGTGCCAGCAGCCCCAACGGGCTAGCGGGGGGGAATGAGCAGTTCTTC,CASSPNGLAGGNEQFF
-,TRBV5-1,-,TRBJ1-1,TGCGCCAGCAGCTTGGAGGTGGGGTGGGTCACTGAAGCTTTCTTT,CASSLEVGWVTEAFF
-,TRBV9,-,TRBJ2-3,TGTGCCAGCGGGACGGGAGAGACAGATACGCAGTATTTT,CASGTGETDTQYF
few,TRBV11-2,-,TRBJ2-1,TGTGCCAGCAGCTTAGATCTATTAGGGCAGTTCTTC,CASSLDLLGQFF
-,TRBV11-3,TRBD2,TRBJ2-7,TGTGCCAGCAGCTTAGAAAGAACGGGGGGAACCTACGAGCAGTACTTC,CASSLERTGGTYEQYF
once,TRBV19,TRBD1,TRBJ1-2,TGTGCCAGTGCCGTCCGACAGGGGAGGACGGGCTACACCTTC,CASAVRQGRTGYTF
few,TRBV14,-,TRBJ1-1,TGTGCCAGCAGCCTAGCAGGGATTTCGGAAGCTTTCTTT,CASSLAGISEAFF
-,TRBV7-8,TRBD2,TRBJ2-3,TGTGCCAGCACCCAAAGCGGGGGGCACACAGATACGCAGTATTTT,CASTQSGGHTDTQYF
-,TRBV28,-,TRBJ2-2,TGTGCCAGCAGTTTATATTCCGGGGAGCTGTTTTTT,CASSLYSGELFF
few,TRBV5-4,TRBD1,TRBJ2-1,TGTGCCAGCAGCCAAGACAGGGTGGGCGAGCAGTTCTTC,CASSQDRVGEQFF
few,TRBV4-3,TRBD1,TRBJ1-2,TGCGCCAGCAGCCAACCTAACAGGGGTGGCTACACCTTC,CASSQPNRGGYTF
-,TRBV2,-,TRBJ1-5,TGTGCCAGCAGTGAATTTGGGTCAGGATGGAAGCCCCAGCATTTT,CASSEFGSGWKPQHF